A selection of T cell receptor beta chains follows, all from one sample in a study of T cells in Graves' hyperthyroidism and ophthalmopathy. TCRdb ran MiXCR on the multiplex PCR reads and lists one entry per CDR3 protein. Among around 300,000 distinct CDR3 sequences, about 15% were seen once, and the ten largest hold 20% to 25%. The sample comprised blood. These receptors originate from a woman aged 25 to 39 with Graves' hyperthyroidism. Each CDR3 is given with its conserved first and last residue. Fields, in order: V gene, J gene, D gene, clone size, CDR3 protein, CDR3 DNA. D genes are given only for firm matches. Size is omitted from some rows. Given values are once, few, many or a class for expanded clones.

>TRBV28|TRBJ2-3|.|few
CASSLSVFGGPRTDTQYF
TGTGCCAGCAGTTTGTCGGTTTTCGGCGGCCCTAGGACAGATACGCAGTATTTT
>TRBV7-9|TRBJ2-5|.|.
CASSLGNVGETQYF
TGTGCCAGCAGCTTAGGGAATGTTGGAGAGACCCAGTACTTC
>TRBV7-9|TRBJ2-5|.|many
CASSLEVDSQYF
TGTGCCAGCAGCTTAGAAGTCGACAGTCAATACTTC
>TRBV28|TRBJ1-2|.|.
CASAMSTNGYTF
TGTGCCAGCGCTATGAGTACCAATGGCTACACCTTC
>TRBV7-2|TRBJ2-1|TRBD2|many
CASSPTSGTGEQFF
TGTGCCAGCAGCCCGACTAGCGGGACCGGGGAGCAGTTCTTC
>TRBV30|TRBJ2-3|TRBD2|.
CAWTVAGGVTQYF
TGTGCCTGGACCGTAGCGGGAGGGGTTACGCAGTATTTT
>TRBV11-2|TRBJ2-7|.|many
CASSLPDYEQYF
TGTGCCAGCAGCCTCCCGGATTACGAGCAGTACTTC
>TRBV29-1|TRBJ1-3|.|few
CSVARGAGNTIYF
TGCAGCGTTGCCAGGGGTGCTGGAAACACCATATATTTT
>TRBV14|TRBJ1-2|TRBD1|few
CASSSLGQGARGYTF
TGTGCCAGCAGCTCCCTGGGGCAGGGGGCGAGGGGCTACACCTTC
>TRBV7-9|TRBJ2-5|.|few
CASNKQGLETQYF
TGTGCCAGCAACAAACAGGGTCTAGAGACCCAGTACTTC
>TRBV27|TRBJ2-1|.|many
CASSHPGQSSYNEQFF
TGTGCCAGCTCCCATCCTGGCCAGAGCTCCTACAATGAGCAGTTCTTC
>TRBV20-1|TRBJ2-2|TRBD2|many
CSARPMTGGLDTGELFF
TGCAGTGCTAGACCCATGACGGGAGGGCTAGACACCGGGGAGCTGTTTTTT
>TRBV5-1|TRBJ2-6|.|many
CASSYAGDGANVLTF
TGCGCCAGCAGCTATGCAGGTGATGGGGCCAACGTCCTGACTTTC
>TRBV18|TRBJ2-5|TRBD1|few
CASSLSVIARTGGSQETQYF
TGTGCCAGCTCATTGTCAGTGATCGCCCGGACAGGGGGCTCCCAAGAGACCCAGTACTTC
>TRBV6-1|TRBJ2-5|TRBD2|.
CASSTGLAPGETQYF
TGTGCCAGCAGTACCGGACTAGCTCCGGGAGAGACCCAGTACTTC
>TRBV15|TRBJ2-1|TRBD2|.
CATSRVWDYLYNEQFF
TGTGCCACCAGCAGAGTCTGGGACTATCTCTACAATGAGCAGTTCTTC
>TRBV3-1|TRBJ2-5|.|few
CASSQVLRVGETQYF
TGTGCCAGCAGCCAAGTCCTCAGGGTGGGAGAGACCCAGTACTTC
>TRBV2|TRBJ2-7|.|many
CAIPWAGQLHEQYF
TGTGCCATCCCTTGGGCGGGACAGTTACACGAGCAGTACTTC
>TRBV30|TRBJ2-1|TRBD2|few
CAWGLAGGPGEQFF
TGTGCCTGGGGCCTAGCGGGAGGGCCAGGTGAGCAGTTCTTC
>TRBV29-1|TRBJ2-1|.|few
CSVVEGVIEQFF
TGCAGCGTGGTAGAGGGAGTGATTGAGCAGTTCTTC
>TRBV11-2|TRBJ2-2|.|.
CASSLGTLYGGELFF
TGTGCCAGCAGCCTAGGGACACTTTACGGCGGGGAGCTGTTTTTT
>TRBV2|TRBJ2-4|.|few
CASSSSGAGHIQYF
TGTGCCAGCAGTAGCTCGGGGGCCGGGCACATTCAGTACTTC
>TRBV15|TRBJ1-3|.|few
CATSRDIGGSGNTIYF
TGTGCCACCAGCAGAGACATCGGGGGCTCTGGAAACACCATATATTTT
>TRBV2|TRBJ2-2|TRBD2|.
CTTPGGGGDGELFF
TGTACCACCCCCGGTGGGGGAGGGGACGGGGAGCTGTTTTTT
>TRBV28|TRBJ2-2|.|many
CASSPPPQELGELFF
TGTGCCAGCAGTCCTCCCCCCCAGGAGCTCGGGGAGCTGTTTTTT
>TRBV28|TRBJ2-7|.|.
CASSLSRGSSSYEQYF
TGTGCCAGCAGTTTATCCCGGGGATCTAGCTCCTACGAGCAGTACTTC
>TRBV20-1|TRBJ1-5|.|.
CSASSWAVYQPQHF
TGCAGTGCTAGTAGCTGGGCAGTCTATCAGCCCCAGCATTTT
>TRBV28|TRBJ2-7|.|few
CASSGSHGYEQYF
TGTGCCAGCAGTGGTTCTCACGGGTACGAGCAGTACTTC
>TRBV6-6|TRBJ2-3|.|.
CASSYPQEAGTDTQYF
TGTGCCAGCAGTTACCCCCAGGAGGCGGGCACAGATACGCAGTATTTT
>TRBV10-1|TRBJ2-2|.|many
CASSDTENTGELFF
TGCGCCAGCAGTGATACTGAGAACACCGGGGAGCTGTTTTTT
>TRBV10-3|TRBJ2-7|.|.
CAISTRLDYEQYF
TGTGCCATCAGTACCCGACTGGACTACGAGCAGTACTTC
>TRBV11-1|TRBJ2-3|.|many
CASSPPEGVDTQYF
TGTGCCAGCAGCCCCCCAGAGGGAGTAGATACGCAGTATTTT
>TRBV24-1|TRBJ2-7|.|many
CATSDSTAWGQGGFYEQYF
TGTGCCACCAGTGATTCGACCGCTTGGGGGCAGGGGGGGTTCTACGAGCAGTACTTC
>TRBV7-2|TRBJ2-7|.|many
CASSLAVTGSPYEQYF
TGTGCCAGCAGCTTAGCGGTCACAGGGTCCCCCTACGAGCAGTACTTC
>TRBV10-1|TRBJ1-5|.|few
CASSESIGQPQHF
TGCGCCAGCAGCGAGTCGATCGGGCAGCCCCAGCATTTT
>TRBV6-1|TRBJ2-7|TRBD2|many
CASSITSGRSYEQYF
TGTGCCAGCAGCATAACTAGCGGGAGAAGCTACGAGCAGTACTTC
>TRBV9|TRBJ2-7|.|.
CASSPGSSAYYEQYF
TGTGCCAGCAGCCCGGGGTCTAGCGCGTACTACGAGCAGTACTTC
>TRBV2|TRBJ2-2|.|many
CASRGRTNTGELFF
TGTGCCAGCCGAGGGCGGACGAACACCGGGGAGCTGTTTTTT
>TRBV18|TRBJ2-7|.|.
CASSLGGVFAYEQYF
TGTGCCAGCTCCCTTGGGGGCGTATTCGCCTACGAGCAGTACTTC
>TRBV27|TRBJ1-5|.|few
CASRPIKGGSNQPQHF
TGTGCCAGCAGACCGATTAAGGGGGGTAGCAATCAGCCCCAGCATTTT
>TRBV25-1|TRBJ2-5|.|few
CASSARRGPQETQYF
TGTGCCAGCAGTGCACGAAGGGGCCCCCAAGAGACCCAGTACTTC
>TRBV7-9|TRBJ2-4|.|.
CASSLEGRGRENIQYF
TGTGCCAGCAGCTTAGAGGGTAGGGGAAGGGAAAACATTCAGTACTTC
>TRBV7-2|TRBJ1-4|.|many
CASGLLGEKLFF
TGTGCCAGCGGCCTATTGGGAGAAAAACTGTTTTTT
>TRBV28|TRBJ1-5|.|many
CASRGKEGRIGNQPQHF
TGTGCCAGCAGGGGGAAAGAAGGGCGTATAGGGAATCAGCCCCAGCATTTT